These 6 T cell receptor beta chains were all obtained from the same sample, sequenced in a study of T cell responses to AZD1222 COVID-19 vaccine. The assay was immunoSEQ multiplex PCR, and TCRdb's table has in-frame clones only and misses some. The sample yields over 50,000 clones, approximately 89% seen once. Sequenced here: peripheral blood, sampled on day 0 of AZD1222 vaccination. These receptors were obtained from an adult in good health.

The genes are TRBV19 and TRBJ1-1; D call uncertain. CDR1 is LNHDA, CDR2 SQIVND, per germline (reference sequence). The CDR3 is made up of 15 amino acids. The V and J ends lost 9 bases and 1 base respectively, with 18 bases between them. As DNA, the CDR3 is TGTGCCAGCACCGTCGAGGGCAGGCCGAACACTGAAGCTTTCTTT. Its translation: CASTVEGRPNTEAFF.

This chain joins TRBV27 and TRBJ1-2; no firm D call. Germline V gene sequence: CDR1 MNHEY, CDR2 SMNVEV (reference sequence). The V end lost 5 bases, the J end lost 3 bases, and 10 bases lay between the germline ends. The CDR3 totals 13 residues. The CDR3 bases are TGTGCCAGCAGTAGAACCTCCCACTATGGCTACACCTTC. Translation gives CASSRTSHYGYTF.

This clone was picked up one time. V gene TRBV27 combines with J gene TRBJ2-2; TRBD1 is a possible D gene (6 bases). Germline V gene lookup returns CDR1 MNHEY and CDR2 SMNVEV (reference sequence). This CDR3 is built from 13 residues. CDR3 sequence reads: CARNRVFTGELFF. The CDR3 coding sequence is TGTGCGAGAAACAGGGTTTTCACCGGGGAGCTGTTTTTT.

The DNA for the CDR3 is TGTGCCAGCCGGGCCGGGACAGCCTTAAATCAGCCCCAGCATTTT. Residues: CASRAGTALNQPQHF. V is TRBV7-2 and J is TRBJ1-5, with TRBD1 matching over 7 bases. J was trimmed by 4 bases and V by 8 bases; bases with no gene match: 11. In germline, CDR1 is SGHTA, CDR2 FQGNSA. There are 15 residues in the CDR3. Looking up the rest from reference TRBV7-2 and TRBJ1-5 gives the full variable domain: GAGVSQSPSNKVTEKGKDVELRCDPISGHTALYWYRQSLGQGLEFLIYFQGNSAPDKSGLPSDRFSAERTGGSVSTLTIQRTQQEDSAVYLCASRAGTALNQPQHFGDGTRLSIL.

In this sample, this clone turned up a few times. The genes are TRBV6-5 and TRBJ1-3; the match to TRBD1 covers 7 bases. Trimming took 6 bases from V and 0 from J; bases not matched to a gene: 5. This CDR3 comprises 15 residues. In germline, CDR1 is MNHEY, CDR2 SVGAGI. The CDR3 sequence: CASRPDRYSGNTIYF. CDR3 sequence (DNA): TGTGCCAGCAGACCGGACAGGTACTCTGGAAACACCATATATTTT.

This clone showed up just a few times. In nucleotides, the CDR3 is TGTGCCAGCAGGGAGGGAGGGGGAGACTACGAGCAGTACTTC. This encodes CASREGGGDYEQYF. The J gene is TRBJ2-7, the V gene TRBV6-5; TRBD2 is a possible D gene (7 bases). Trimming shortened V by 6 bases and J by 3 bases, and 15 bases separated the two germline ends. Germline V CDR1 and CDR2: MNHEY, SVGAGI. The CDR3 sequence is 14 residues long.